The rows below give T cell receptor beta chains drawn from one sample of a study of shared clonotypes between healthy human individuals. Generated by immunoSEQ multiplex PCR, the TCRdb table keeps only in-frame clones and is missing some. The repertoire holds 950,000 to 1,300,000 clones, with about 74% as singletons. The sample taken for sequencing was memory CD4+ T cells sorted from blood. These receptors came from a man between 18 and 29 years old in good health. Both conserved end residues are part of each CDR3. D genes are given only for firm matches. Size tells how often a clone was seen (once, few, many) or the class of an expanded clone, and some rows leave it out.

V: TRBV11-2; size: NA; D: NA; J: TRBJ1-1; DNA: TGTGCCAGCAGCTTAGAGCGACAGACTGAAGCTTTCTTT; CDR3: CASSLERQTEAFF
V: TRBV4-1; size: NA; D: NA; J: TRBJ2-3; DNA: TGCGCCAGCAGCCAAGATATGATCACGTCAACTAGCACAGATACGCAGTATTTT; CDR3: CASSQDMITSTSTDTQYF
V: TRBV7-9; size: NA; D: NA; J: TRBJ2-2; DNA: TGTGCCATTGGAGGGGGCGCGACCGGGGAGCTGTTTTTT; CDR3: CAIGGGATGELFF
V: TRBV15; size: NA; D: TRBD2; J: TRBJ2-7; DNA: TGTGCCACCAGCAGCGCCCAGCGGGAAAGGCAGTACTTC; CDR3: CATSSAQRERQYF
V: TRBV11-3; size: many; D: TRBD2; J: TRBJ2-1; DNA: TGTGCCAGCAGCTTAGAAGCGGGGTTCAATGAGCAGTTCTTC; CDR3: CASSLEAGFNEQFF
V: TRBV7-9; size: few; D: NA; J: TRBJ2-2; DNA: TGTGCCAGCAGCTCGAGGGCCGGGGAGCTGTTTTTT; CDR3: CASSSRAGELFF
V: TRBV7-8; size: NA; D: NA; J: TRBJ2-2; DNA: TGTGCCAGCAGCTTAGGGGGGGGCCTCTCCGGGGAGCTGTTTTTT; CDR3: CASSLGGGLSGELFF
V: TRBV2; size: NA; D: NA; J: TRBJ2-1; DNA: TGTGCCAGCAGTCCGGTGAGTGGAGGCAATGAGCAGTTCTTC; CDR3: CASSPVSGGNEQFF
V: TRBV7-2; size: once; D: NA; J: TRBJ1-6; DNA: TGTGCCAGCAGCTCGATCAGGCTCGCGAATTCACCCCTCCACTTT; CDR3: CASSSIRLANSPLHF
V: TRBV2; size: NA; D: TRBD1; J: TRBJ2-7; DNA: TGTGCCAGCAGTGAACCTCGACAGGGGGAGTCCTACGAGCAGTACTTC; CDR3: CASSEPRQGESYEQYF
V: TRBV25-1; size: NA; D: TRBD1; J: TRBJ2-5; DNA: TGTGCCAGCAGTGACTTAACAGGGGCGGAGACCCAGTACTTC; CDR3: CASSDLTGAETQYF
V: TRBV28; size: NA; D: NA; J: TRBJ2-5; DNA: TGTGCCAGCAGTTTGCCCGCACAAGAGACCCAGTACTTC; CDR3: CASSLPAQETQYF
V: TRBV4-1; size: NA; D: NA; J: TRBJ1-3; DNA: TGCGCCAGCAGCCAAGTTCGAACGAGTGGAAACACCATATATTTT; CDR3: CASSQVRTSGNTIYF
V: TRBV29-1; size: NA; D: NA; J: TRBJ1-4; DNA: TGCAGCGTTGTCTTGGGGTTTAATGAAAAACTGTTTTTT; CDR3: CSVVLGFNEKLFF
V: TRBV6-4; size: NA; D: NA; J: TRBJ2-5; DNA: TGTGCCAGCGGGCTTTTGGAGGGGATGAGAGGGTTGGAGACCCAGTACTTC; CDR3: CASGLLEGMRGLETQYF
V: TRBV7-2; size: NA; D: NA; J: TRBJ2-2; DNA: TGTGCCAGCAGCTCCCAGGGGATAGGGACCGGGGAGCTGTTTTTT; CDR3: CASSSQGIGTGELFF
V: TRBV30; size: few; D: NA; J: TRBJ1-5; DNA: TGTGCCTGGAGTTCATCTGCTAGCAATCAGCCCCAGCATTTT; CDR3: CAWSSSASNQPQHF
V: TRBV28; size: NA; D: NA; J: TRBJ1-2; DNA: TGTGCCAGCAGTTGGGCAGGGGCCAACTATGGCTACACCTTC; CDR3: CASSWAGANYGYTF
V: TRBV10-3; size: NA; D: NA; J: TRBJ2-5; DNA: TGTGCCAGCCTTGGGGATGGATGGGAGACCCAGTACTTC; CDR3: CASLGDGWETQYF
V: TRBV7-8; size: NA; D: NA; J: TRBJ1-1; DNA: TGTGCCAGCAGCCTGACGGGGGGGGACACTGAAGCTTTCTTT; CDR3: CASSLTGGDTEAFF